These 28 T cell receptor beta chains were all obtained from the same sample, sequenced in a study of CD8+ T cells in alopecia areata. Treatment noted: oral pan-JAK inhibitor, 5-10 mg twice daily. Extraction of RNA preceded its reverse transcription into cDNA, which served as the sequencing template. Generated by immunoSEQ multiplex PCR, the TCRdb table keeps only in-frame clones and is missing some. This sample has roughly 110,000 clones, with about 59% found just once. The input for sequencing was CD8+ T cells sorted from blood, taken at week 24, from a patient treated with tofacitinib. Every receptor here comes from a human donor with alopecia areata.

V is TRBV19 and J is TRBJ2-1, with D perhaps being TRBD1 or TRBD2 (7 bases each). Trimming cost V 7 bases and J 5 bases, with 15 bases left between them. The CDR3 is made up of 14 amino acids. In germline, CDR1 is LNHDA, CDR2 SQIVND (reference sequence). The CDR3 here is CASNNQGGNNEQFF. The CDR3 nucleotides read TGTGCCAGTAACAACCAGGGGGGGAACAATGAGCAGTTCTTC.

The V and J genes are TRBV5-1 and TRBJ2-7; D is perhaps TRBD1 or TRBD2 (5 bases each). This CDR3 spans 16 amino acids. CDR1 and CDR2 (germline): SGHRS, YFSETQ. Trimming stripped 1 base from V and 5 bases from J, with 19 bases between. The CDR3 nucleotides are TGCGCCAGCAGCTTGCTCCGGGACCTACCTTCCCACGAGCAGTACTTC. Translation gives CASSLLRDLPSHEQYF.

On this clone: Different DNA sequences within this sample yield the same CDR3. The V and J genes are TRBV30 and TRBJ2-7; possible D gene TRBD1, 5 bases. The CDR3 extends over 13 amino acids. Germline lookup yields CDR1 GTSNPN and CDR2 SVGIG (reference sequence). Trimming stripped 0 bases from V and 3 bases from J, with 9 bases between. The CDR3 reads CAWSVWQGYEQYF. The CDR3 DNA reads as TGTGCCTGGAGTGTATGGCAGGGCTACGAGCAGTACTTC.

This clone was counted only a few times. The rearrangement joins TRBV6-1 to TRBJ2-6; D remains unclear. Trimming took off 2 bases at V and 2 bases at J, with 10 bases between the two ends. There are 16 residues in the CDR3. Germline CDR1 MNHNS, CDR2 SASEGT. CDR3 region: CASSELKGAGANVLTF. CDR3 bases: TGTGCCAGCAGTGAACTTAAGGGTGCTGGGGCCAACGTCCTGACTTTC.

About this clone: A junction boundary mismatches the germline segment, possibly from a read error. J is TRBJ1-2 and V is TRBV5-6; TRBD1 aligns across 10 bases. In germline, CDR1 is SGHDT, CDR2 YYEEEE. The CDR3 is 15 amino acids. CDR3 in DNA: TGTGCCAGCAGTTTGGGACAGGGGATTAACTATGGCTACACCTTC. Its protein is CASSLGQGINYGYTF.

The chain has TRBV6-1 and TRBJ1-1, with D tentatively TRBD1 (5 bases). This CDR3 is 12 amino acids long. Germline V gives CDR1 MNHNS, CDR2 SASEGT. V dropped 11 bases and J dropped 2 bases, with 12 bases sitting between them. DNA of the CDR3: TGTGCCGGCCGACAGAGAAACACTGAAGCTTTCTTT. This encodes CAGRQRNTEAFF.

The chain employs TRBV14 and TRBJ1-6, with D perhaps matching TRBD1 (6 bases). With 3 bases removed from V and 8 bases from J, the gap between germline ends came to 11 bases. Per germline, CDR1 SGHDN and CDR2 FVKESK. The CDR3 has 14 amino acids. The CDR3 loop reads CASSQRQEYSPLHF. CDR3 nucleotides: TGTGCCAGCAGCCAGAGACAGGAATATTCACCCCTCCACTTT.

The chain carries TRBV6-1 and TRBJ1-2; no reliable D call. From germline, CDR1 is MNHNS and CDR2 SASEGT. Trimming removed 6 bases at V and 0 bases at J, with 5 bases between. The CDR3 spans 12 residues. This chain's CDR3 is CASSRSNYGYTF. Written as DNA, the CDR3 is TGTGCCAGCAGCCGCTCTAACTATGGCTACACCTTC.

The chain employs TRBV5-1 and TRBJ2-5, with a tentative D call TRBD1 (5 bases). Per the germline V gene, CDR1 is SGHRS and CDR2 is YFSETQ. The CDR3 contains 15 residues. The ends were cut back, 0 bases at V and 2 bases at J, with 11 bases in the middle. CDR3 in DNA: TGCGCCAGCAGCTTGGCCAGACAGAAACAAGAGACCCAGTACTTC. Translated: CASSLARQKQETQYF.

This chain uses TRBV4-1 with TRBJ2-3, with D perhaps TRBD1 or TRBD2 (5 bases each). With 3 bases removed from V and 8 bases from J, the gap between germline ends came to 18 bases. CDR1 MGHRA and CDR2 YSYEKL come from the germline V gene. CDR3 size: 15 residues. The CDR3: CASSQGRTSLATQYF. The CDR3, as DNA: TGCGCCAGCAGCCAGGGACGGACGAGCCTAGCTACGCAGTATTTT.

The CDR3 nucleotides are TGCGCCAGCAGCGAAAGGGGAGGGGACGAGCAGTACTTC. Its protein is CASSERGGDEQYF. J is TRBJ2-7 and V is TRBV4-1; 7 positions match TRBD2. The CDR3 consists of 13 residues. The junction had 6 bases not matched to a gene; V was cut back by 5 bases and J by 5 bases. Germline CDR1 and CDR2: MGHRA and YSYEKL.

This clone was counted only a few times. The chain couples TRBV13 to TRBJ2-1, with D unresolved. Germline V gives CDR1 PRHDT, CDR2 FYEKMQ (reference sequence). V was cut by 4 bases and J by 0 bases, with 7 bases left in between. The CDR3 is made up of 14 amino acids. The chain's CDR3 is CASSWLASYNEQFF. As DNA, the CDR3 is TGTGCCAGCAGCTGGTTGGCCTCCTACAATGAGCAGTTCTTC. Looking up the rest from reference TRBV13 and TRBJ2-1 gives the full variable domain: AAGVIQSPRHLIKEKRETATLKCYPIPRHDTVYWYQQGPGQDPQFLISFYEKMQSDKGSIPDRFSAQQFSDYHSELNMSSLELGDSALYFCASSWLASYNEQFFGPGTRLTVL.

In its sample, this clone ranks as medium-sized. The rearrangement joins TRBV5-6 to TRBJ2-7; D remains ambiguous. Per the germline V gene, CDR1 is SGHDT and CDR2 is YYEEEE. V lost 3 bases and J lost 2, with 9 bases in between. This CDR3 has 13 amino acids. CDR3 amino acids: CASSWQGTYEQYF. The CDR3 DNA is TGTGCCAGCAGCTGGCAAGGAACCTACGAGCAGTACTTC. The full variable domain, completed using reference TRBV5-6 and TRBJ2-7, is DAGVTQSPTHLIKTRGQQVTLRCSPKSGHDTVSWYQQALGQGPQFIFQYYEEEERQRGNFPDRFSGHQFPNYSSELNVNALLLGDSALYLCASSWQGTYEQYFGPGTRLTVT.

The chain carries TRBV7-9 and TRBJ1-2, with D possibly matching TRBD1 (5 bases). Trimming left V 4 bases short and J 9 bases short, with 18 bases between. Germline V gene data show CDR1 as SEHNR and CDR2 as FQNEAQ (reference sequence). This CDR3 spans 14 amino acids. The CDR3 region has the DNA TGTGCCAGCAGCTCCCCCCGGACTCCGGGGCGCTACACCTTC. Residues: CASSSPRTPGRYTF. Supplemented by reference TRBV7-9 and TRBJ1-2, the full variable domain reads DTGVSQNPRHKITKRGQNVTFRCDPISEHNRLYWYRQTLGQGPEFLTYFQNEAQLEKSRLLSDRFSAERPKGSFSTLEIQRTEQGDSAMYLCASSSPRTPGRYTFGSGTRLTVV.

Ten or more counts support this clone. The V gene is TRBV9, the J gene TRBJ2-7, with D unclear. V lost 0 bases, J lost 0 bases, and 16 bases lay in between. Germline CDR1 is SGDLS and CDR2 is YYNGEE. The CDR3 sequence is 17 residues long. The CDR3 nucleotides are TGTGCCAGCAGCGTAGTACCTACACAAACGAGCTCCTACGAGCAGTACTTC. Protein: CASSVVPTQTSSYEQYF.

Written as DNA, the CDR3 is TGTGCCAGCAGCTTAGCGGGGGACAATGAGCAGTTCTTC. Translated: CASSLAGDNEQFF. The J gene is TRBJ2-1, the V gene TRBV7-9, with D tentatively TRBD1 or TRBD2 (5 bases each). The CDR3 runs 13 residues. The germline V gene encodes CDR1 SEHNR and CDR2 FQNEAQ (reference sequence). Between the trimmed V and J ends, which lost 0 bases and 5 bases, there was a span of 5 bases.

In the case of this clone: At one boundary the junction diverges from the germline segment, which might be a read error. The chain joins TRBV7-6 to TRBJ2-7; the D is unclear. This CDR3 comprises 13 residues. Germline lookup yields CDR1 SGHVS and CDR2 FNYEAQ. The DNA of the CDR3 is TGTGCCAGCAGCCCGGACCTACCCTACGGGCAGTACTTC. Amino acids: CASSPDLPYGQYF.

This clone occurred a few times. J is TRBJ2-7 and V is TRBV2, with 10 positions matching TRBD2. Germline V gives CDR1 SNHLY, CDR2 FYNNEI. The CDR3 consists of 13 residues. With V trimmed by 11 bases and J by 5 bases, 9 bases remained unmatched. The DNA for the CDR3 is TGTGCCGGGGGACTAGCGAAATACAACGAGCAGTACTTC. As protein: CAGGLAKYNEQYF.

This clone was picked up a small number of times. The rearrangement uses TRBV9 and TRBJ2-5; the D gene is possibly TRBD2 (7 bases). Trimming shortened V by 4 bases and J by 4 bases, and 17 bases separated the two germline ends. This CDR3 has 15 residues. Germline CDR1 reads SGDLS; CDR2 reads YYNGEE. The CDR3 nucleotides read TGTGCCAGCAGCTACCGACGGGGGGCTGGAGAGACCCAGTACTTC. This encodes CASSYRRGAGETQYF.

V and J are TRBV27 and TRBJ2-3, with a possible D match to TRBD2 (5 bases). The V gene's germline CDR1 is MNHEY and CDR2 SMNVEV (reference sequence). CDR3 length: 15 amino acids. The V end lost 3 bases, the J end lost 0 bases, and 10 bases lay between the germline ends. In nucleotides, the CDR3 is TGTGCCAGCAGTTTTCTATCGGGAAGCACAGATACGCAGTATTTT. This encodes CASSFLSGSTDTQYF.

This clone was observed a handful of times. V and J are TRBV5-6 and TRBJ2-1; 11 bases are a match to TRBD2. Losses at the gene ends were 0 bases for V and 3 bases for J; bases not matched to a gene: 5. The CDR3 has 17 amino acids. CDR1 is SGHDT, CDR2 YYEEEE, per germline. Here the CDR3 reads CASSLELAGGLYNEQFF. The CDR3 coding sequence is TGTGCCAGCAGCTTGGAGCTAGCGGGGGGCCTCTACAATGAGCAGTTCTTC.

The chain links TRBV10-3 to TRBJ2-2; 12 bases align to TRBD2. CDR3 size: 16 residues. Per the germline V gene, CDR1 is ENHRY and CDR2 is SYGVKD. Unmatched junction bases numbered 5, after V lost 7 bases and J lost 2 bases. CDR3 nucleotide sequence: TGTGCCATCAACCGACTAGCGGGGGAAAACACCGGGGAGCTGTTTTTT. This sequence encodes CAINRLAGENTGELFF.

The V gene is TRBV27, the J gene TRBJ2-2; a weak D match, TRBD1 (6 bases). Trimming took off 3 bases at V and 3 bases at J, with 8 bases between the two ends. CDR3 length: 14 residues. The germline gives CDR1 MNHEY, CDR2 SMNVEV (reference sequence). As DNA, the CDR3 is TGTGCCAGCAGTTTTTCAGGGGACACCGGGGAGCTGTTTTTT. Its protein product is CASSFSGDTGELFF.

The chain recombines TRBV5-1 with TRBJ1-1, with a possible D match to TRBD1 (5 bases). This CDR3 comprises 14 residues. Trimming removed 4 bases at V and 1 base at J, with 11 bases between. The germline CDR1 and CDR2 sequences are SGHRS and YFSETQ. CDR3: CASSQFQGNTEAFF. As DNA, the CDR3 is TGCGCCAGCAGCCAATTCCAGGGGAACACTGAAGCTTTCTTT.

The chain uses TRBV4-1 and TRBJ1-5; TRBD1 aligns across 8 bases. J was trimmed by 4 bases and V by 1 base; bases with no gene match: 0. The CDR3 covers 14 residues. Germline V gives CDR1 MGHRA, CDR2 YSYEKL. The CDR3 spells CASSQGTGNQPQHF. CDR3 in DNA: TGCGCCAGCAGCCAAGGGACAGGGAATCAGCCCCAGCATTTT.

The J gene is TRBJ1-1, the V gene TRBV18; D is unclear. V lost 0 bases and J lost 3, with 11 bases in between. Germline lookup yields CDR1 KGHSH and CDR2 LQKENI. There are 15 residues in the CDR3. CDR3 nucleotide sequence: TGTGCCAGCTCACCACCTCTCGTAGTGGACACTGAAGCTTTCTTT. It specifies CASSPPLVVDTEAFF.

V and J are TRBV27 and TRBJ1-2; D uncertain. The CDR3 is 11 amino acids. Germline V lookup: CDR1 MNHEY, CDR2 SMNVEV (reference sequence). V was clipped by 5 bases and J by 7 bases, with 8 bases between them. The CDR3 is CASSTGSGYTF. The CDR3 DNA reads TGTGCCAGCAGTACCGGCAGTGGCTACACCTTC.

The CDR3 region has the DNA TGTGCCAGCAGTTTGGCGGTTGGGTATGAGCAGTTCTTC. It translates to CASSLAVGYEQFF. This chain links TRBV27 with TRBJ2-1; unclear D gene. The CDR3 runs 13 residues. The germline V gene encodes CDR1 MNHEY and CDR2 SMNVEV (reference sequence). Trimming removed 3 bases from V and 8 bases from J, with 11 bases in between.